One sample yielded the 5 T cell receptor beta chains listed below, sequenced in a study of post-analysis software for immune sequencing data. Study results and caveats: When patients were compared with controls, about five TRBV segments were more frequent, TRBV5-6, TRBV5-1 and TRBV20-1 among them.

Sequencing libraries made from TCR beta cDNA carried unique molecular identifiers. MiXCR was run by TCRdb on the PCR reads, yielding one entry per CDR3 protein. The repertoire holds roughly 650,000 distinct CDR3 sequences, with approximately 60% as singletons. What these receptors recognize is not known. The sample comprised blood. The receptor set was obtained from a girl aged 2-10 years with multiple sclerosis.

This chain uses TRBV20-1 with TRBJ2-1; D may be TRBD1 (5 bases). Germline V gene lookup returns CDR1 DFQATT and CDR2 SNEGSKA (reference sequence). CDR3 size: 12 residues. The chain's CDR3 is CSLRAGINEQFF. DNA of the CDR3: TGCAGCCTCAGGGCAGGGATCAATGAGCAGTTCTTC.

The J gene is TRBJ2-5, the V gene TRBV4-1; D is perhaps TRBD1 or TRBD2 (5 bases each). CDR3 length equals 14 residues. With 1 base removed from V and 7 bases from J, the gap between germline ends came to 13 bases. Germline CDR1 is MGHRA and CDR2 is YSYEKL. CDR3 sequence reads: CASSQGPGPGTQYF. CDR3 in DNA: TGCGCCAGCAGCCAAGGTCCGGGGCCCGGGACCCAGTACTTC.

The chain uses TRBV12-5 and TRBJ2-1; 15 bases are a match to TRBD2. Germline assignment: CDR1 LGHNT and CDR2 FRNRAP. V lost 5 bases, J lost 5 bases, and 4 bases stayed unmatched. This CDR3 has 16 residues. CDR3 coding DNA: TGTGCTAGTGGTAGGGGACTAGCGGGAGGTAACAATGAGCAGTTCTTC. Its protein product is CASGRGLAGGNNEQFF.

The chain has TRBV20-1 and TRBJ2-7; 7 bases match TRBD2. The tail of the sequence fits TRBJ2-5 better, so the J call may be wrong. This CDR3 comprises 16 residues. Germline V gene sequence: CDR1 DFQATT, CDR2 SNEGSKA (reference sequence). CDR3 in DNA: TGCAGTGCTAGACCAAGCCCACGGGGAGGGCCGGAGACCCAGTACTTC. Amino acid sequence: CSARPSPRGGPETQYF.

The J gene is TRBJ2-5, the V gene TRBV30; D gene ambiguous. This CDR3 is 15 amino acids long. In germline, CDR1 is GTSNPN, CDR2 SVGIG (reference sequence). Trimming took off 1 base at V and 0 bases at J, with 12 bases between the two ends. The CDR3 sequence is CAWSGADRYQETQYF. The CDR3 DNA is TGTGCCTGGAGTGGAGCAGATCGGTACCAAGAGACCCAGTACTTC. The full variable domain, rest sourced from reference TRBV30 and TRBJ2-5, is SQTIHQWPATLVQPVGSPLSLECTVEGTSNPNLYWYRQAAGRGLQLLFYSVGIGQISSEVPQNLSASRPQDRQFILSSKKLLLSDSGFYLCAWSGADRYQETQYFGPGTRLLVL.